Following are 4 T cell receptor beta chains from one sample sequenced in a study of cytomegalovirus exposure and HLA in healthy donors. Amplification used 60 Vbeta primers and 13 Jbeta primers. Method: immunoSEQ multiplex PCR; TCRdb's copy keeps in-frame clones and lacks some. Altogether over 60,000 clones are present, roughly 75% being singletons, with the ten largest covering around 7.3%. The sequenced sample was PBMCs. These receptors all come from a woman aged 25 to 39 in good health and CMV-seropositive.

The gene calls are TRBV28 and TRBJ2-2; TRBD2 agrees at 13 bases. V gave up 5 bases and J gave up 5 bases; unmatched junction bases: 11. Per germline, CDR1 MDHEN and CDR2 SYDVKM. The CDR3 extends over 18 amino acids. The CDR3 coding sequence is TGTGCCAGCAGTCCCTGGACTAGCGGGAGTGGTGTTACCGGGGAGCTGTTTTTT. Protein: CASSPWTSGSGVTGELFF.

This clone appeared once. V is TRBV19 and J is TRBJ1-2; tentative D call: TRBD1 (5 bases). CDR3 size: 12 residues. Trimming pared 3 bases from V and 7 bases from J, leaving 9 bases between. Germline CDR1 reads LNHDA; CDR2 reads SQIVND (reference sequence). In DNA form, the CDR3 reads TGTGCCAGTAGTATTGCAGGGCTTGGCTACACCTTC. Its translation is CASSIAGLGYTF.

This chain joins TRBV27 and TRBJ2-2, with 7 bases lining up with TRBD2. The germline CDR1 and CDR2 sequences are MNHEY and SMNVEV (reference sequence). The CDR3 sequence is 15 residues long. The junction had 4 bases not matched to a gene; V was cut back by 2 bases and J by 4 bases. The CDR3 DNA reads TGTGCCAGCAGTTTACTAGCGGTTAGCACCGGGGAGCTGTTTTTT. Translating gives CASSLLAVSTGELFF.

This chain connects TRBV9 to TRBJ2-5, with D maybe TRBD1 (6 bases). Matching the DNA end better, TRBJ2-7 makes the J call doubtful. This CDR3 has 14 residues. Germline V gene data show CDR1 as SGDLS and CDR2 as YYNGEE. CDR3: CASSPGQGYYEQYF. Here the CDR3 DNA reads TGTGCCAGCAGTCCGGGGCAGGGGTACTACGAGCAGTACTTC.